What follows are 29 T cell receptor beta chains derived from one specimen sequenced in a study of T-cell memory formation after mild COVID-19. Via MiXCR, TCRdb re-called the 5' RACE reads, giving one row per CDR3 protein. The sample contains 200,000 or so distinct CDR3 sequences, 7.5% to 10% of which appear only once. Sequenced sample: PBMCs or a T cell subset sorted from them (not recorded which). The source of these receptors is a man aged 18 to 30 who had mild COVID-19 (a few samples of this study predate the infection). Cell type and time point are not known.

V usage is TRBV5-5 and J usage is TRBJ1-2, with D possibly matching TRBD1 (6 bases). Between the trimmed V and J ends, which lost 4 bases and 5 bases, there was a span of 15 bases. The CDR3 extends over 14 amino acids. Germline V gene data show CDR1 as SGHKS and CDR2 as YYEKEE (reference sequence). This CDR3 reads CASSGGTTTYGYTF. The DNA of the CDR3 is TGTGCCAGCAGCGGCGGGACAACAACTTATGGCTACACCTTC.

This clonotype was found a few times. The chain joins TRBV7-2 to TRBJ1-3; TRBD1 might be the D (6 bases). V lost 0 bases and J 0 bases, leaving 9 bases between the germline ends. Germline lookup yields CDR1 SGHTA and CDR2 FQGNSA. The CDR3 loop spans 16 amino acids. The CDR3, as DNA: TGTGCCAGCAGCTTAGCAGGGGGACTCTCTGGAAACACCATATATTTT. Amino acid sequence: CASSLAGGLSGNTIYF.

The chain joins TRBV20-1 to TRBJ2-5; D is perhaps TRBD1 or TRBD2 (5 bases each). Germline V gene data show CDR1 as DFQATT and CDR2 as SNEGSKA (reference sequence). V gave up 1 base and J gave up 5 bases, with 11 bases separating them. This CDR3 is built from 13 residues. CDR3 amino acids: CSARAGRRETQYF. CDR3 in DNA: TGCAGTGCTAGAGCGGGACGTCGGGAGACCCAGTACTTC.

Only a few counts were recorded for this clonotype. The V gene is TRBV21-1, the J gene TRBJ2-7; the table's D call, TRBD2, has no DNA check behind it. TRBV21-1 is termed a pseudogene. The CDR3 covers 17 residues. The CDR3 protein is CASSKVVPPTRRAEQYV. CDR3 in DNA: TGTGCCAGCAGCAAAGTAGTGCCGCCCACCCGGAGAGCCGAGCAGTACGTC.

This clonotype was seen a few times. The chain carries TRBV4-1 and TRBJ2-7; D not resolved. CDR3 length equals 14 residues. Germline-derived CDR1 and CDR2 are MGHRA and YSYEKL. The germline V and J ends were trimmed by 3 bases and 4 bases, with 13 bases remaining between them. The CDR3 spells CASSHQARRYEQYF. The CDR3 DNA reads TGCGCCAGCAGCCACCAAGCCAGAAGATACGAGCAGTACTTC.

This clonotype has just a few counts. The V and J genes are TRBV6-6 and TRBJ1-1; 7 bases line up with TRBD1. This CDR3 contains 14 residues. The J segment lost 8 bases and the V segment lost 4 bases, leaving 10 bases of the junction unmatched. CDR1 is MNHNY and CDR2 is SVGAGI in the germline V gene (reference sequence). The CDR3 bases are TGTGCCAGCAGTTCCTATGACAGGGACGGGGAAGCTTTCTTT. Protein: CASSSYDRDGEAFF.

The V and J genes are TRBV18 and TRBJ1-2, with D perhaps TRBD1 (5 bases). Germline-derived CDR1 and CDR2 are KGHSH and LQKENI. The CDR3 covers 15 residues. V was shortened by 0 bases and J by 0 bases, with 8 bases between the two germline ends. The CDR3 DNA reads TGTGCCAGCTCACCACCTTCGACAGCTAACTATGGCTACACCTTC. Translation: CASSPPSTANYGYTF.

This clonotype was detected ten times or more. This chain joins TRBV29-1 and TRBJ2-5, with TRBD2 as a possible D gene (6 bases). The CDR3 is made up of 12 amino acids. Per the germline V gene, CDR1 is SQVTM and CDR2 is ANQGSEA. Trimming cost V 7 bases and J 1 base, with 10 bases left between them. In DNA form, the CDR3 reads TGCAGCGGTGGAGGGGTCCAAGAGACCCAGTACTTC. This translates into CSGGGVQETQYF. The variable domain in full, completed from reference TRBV29-1 and TRBJ2-5, reads SAVISQKPSRDICQRGTSLTIQCQVDSQVTMMFWYRQQPGQSLTLIATANQGSEATYESGFVIDKFPISRPNLTFSTLTVSNMSPEDSSIYLCSGGGVQETQYFGPGTRLLVL.

The rearrangement joins TRBV5-4 to TRBJ1-1; no clear D. Germline assignment: CDR1 SGHNT and CDR2 YYREEE (reference sequence). The CDR3 totals 13 residues. The V and J ends lost 3 bases and 8 bases respectively, with 14 bases between them. In DNA form, the CDR3 reads TGTGCCAGCAGCTCCCACGTCGTCGGGGAAGCTTTCTTT. This translates into CASSSHVVGEAFF.

This clonotype has at least ten counts. This chain links TRBV18 with TRBJ1-6; 8 nucleotides agree with TRBD1. Germline V lookup: CDR1 KGHSH, CDR2 LQKENI. The length of the CDR3 is 15 residues. With 2 bases clipped from V and 7 bases from J, the junction kept 4 bases outside the gene matches. DNA for the CDR3: TGTGCCAGCTCACCAGGGGGACAGGAAAATTCACCCCTCCACTTT. Its protein is CASSPGGQENSPLHF.

This clonotype came up many times. The genes are TRBV12-3 or TRBV12-4 and TRBJ1-3; no reliable D call. Trimming pared 3 bases from V and 0 bases from J, leaving 6 bases between. This CDR3 comprises 14 residues. CDR3 amino acids: CASSFSVSGNTIYF. DNA for the CDR3: TGTGCCAGCAGTTTCTCAGTCTCTGGAAACACCATATATTTT.

Only a few counts were recorded for this clonotype. This chain links TRBV5-1 with TRBJ1-1, with TRBD1 as a possible D gene (5 bases). Germline V lookup: CDR1 SGHRS, CDR2 YFSETQ. V was trimmed by 4 bases and J by 2 bases, leaving 21 bases between them. This CDR3 spans 17 amino acids. The CDR3 is CASSPRGTGRLNTEAFF. The CDR3 region has the DNA TGCGCCAGCAGCCCCCGGGGGACCGGGCGGCTAAACACTGAAGCTTTCTTT.

This clonotype was seen only a few times. The CDR3 nucleotides are TGTGCCAGCAGTTGGGCTTTCTTT. This encodes CASSWAFF. The V and J genes are TRBV27 and TRBJ1-1; no clear D gene. The CDR3 spans 8 residues. V lost 4 bases, J lost 11 bases, and 2 bases lay in between. From germline, CDR1 is MNHEY and CDR2 SMNVEV (reference sequence).

This clonotype was detected a few times. The V gene is TRBV5-4, the J gene TRBJ2-7; no clear D. There are 14 residues in the CDR3. Trimming pared 3 bases from V and 3 bases from J, leaving 13 bases between. Germline lookup yields CDR1 SGHNT and CDR2 YYREEE (reference sequence). CDR3 DNA: TGTGCCAGCAGCTCGGTCGGTGCAATCTACGAGCAGTACTTC. As protein: CASSSVGAIYEQYF.

The CDR3 is CASSSGPSNTEAFF. The CDR3 DNA follows: TGCGCCAGCAGCTCTGGACCTTCGAACACTGAAGCTTTCTTT. The J gene is TRBJ1-1, the V gene TRBV5-1; D is unclear. This CDR3 is built from 14 residues. V shed 3 bases and J shed 1 base, with 10 bases lying between them. Germline lookup yields CDR1 SGHRS and CDR2 YFSETQ.

This clonotype has a handful of counts. The CDR3 region has the DNA TGTGCCAGCCTCCTACGGCGGGGGGAGGATACGCAGTATTTT. Translating gives CASLLRRGEDTQYF. The chain employs TRBV6-2 or TRBV6-3 and TRBJ2-3; 8 nucleotides align to TRBD2. J lost 6 bases, V lost 8 bases, and 10 bases had no gene match. CDR3 length: 14 residues. CDR1 is MNHEY, CDR2 SVGEGT, per germline.

The table lists this clonotype with a few counts. This CDR3 reads CASFGGYYGYTF. In DNA, the CDR3 is TGCGCCAGCTTCGGAGGGTACTATGGCTACACCTTC. The rearrangement uses TRBV5-1 and TRBJ1-2, with D unresolved. CDR1 is SGHRS and CDR2 is YFSETQ in the germline V gene. Between the trimmed V and J ends, which lost 7 bases and 3 bases, there was a span of 10 bases. CDR3 length: 12 amino acids.

V and J are TRBV28 and TRBJ1-2, with D possibly TRBD1 on 6 matching bases. V was cut by 9 bases and J by 1 base, with 12 bases left in between. Germline V gene sequence: CDR1 MDHEN, CDR2 SYDVKM. CDR3 size: 13 residues. For the CDR3, the DNA is TGTGCCAGTGGACAGATAAGTAACTATGGCTACACCTTC. Its translation: CASGQISNYGYTF.

There are a few counts of this clonotype. The rearrangement uses TRBV7-2 and TRBJ2-7; D could derive from TRBD1 or TRBD2 (5 bases each). The V gene lost 5 bases and the J gene lost 10 bases, with 15 bases spanning the gap. This CDR3 has 12 amino acids. CDR1 SGHTA and CDR2 FQGNSA come from the germline V gene. The CDR3 DNA is TGTGCCAGCAGCAACCACCCGGGGCTTCAGTACGTC. Its protein is CASSNHPGLQYV.

The chain couples TRBV7-9 to TRBJ2-7; D may be TRBD2 (7 bases). There are 15 residues in the CDR3. V lost 3 bases to trimming and J lost 3 bases, with 15 bases between them. Per the germline V gene, CDR1 is SEHNR and CDR2 is FQNEAQ (reference sequence). The CDR3 DNA is TGTGCCAGCAGCTTTGGCGGGGGCTCCTACTACGAGCAGTACTTC. Amino acid sequence: CASSFGGGSYYEQYF.

This clonotype has ten or more counts. The chain employs TRBV4-2 and TRBJ2-2; 9 nucleotides agree with TRBD1. There are 16 residues in the CDR3. The germline gives CDR1 LGHNA, CDR2 YNFKEQ. Losses at the gene ends were 4 bases for V and 1 base for J; bases not matched to a gene: 4. CDR3 bases: TGTGCCAGCAGCCCCCGGACAGGGGTGAACACCGGGGAGCTGTTTTTT. It encodes CASSPRTGVNTGELFF.

This clonotype was observed at least ten times. The J gene is TRBJ2-1, the V gene TRBV11-2; the D gene is possibly TRBD2 (6 bases). Trimming left V 5 bases short and J 4 bases short, with 9 bases between. CDR1 is SGHAT and CDR2 is FQNNGV in the germline V gene. The CDR3 spans 13 residues. CDR3 protein: CASSGGYYNEQFF. DNA of the CDR3: TGTGCCAGCAGCGGGGGGTATTACAATGAGCAGTTCTTC.

This clonotype has a handful of counts. The J gene is TRBJ2-2, the V gene TRBV4-1; possibly TRBD2 for D (7 bases). V lost 0 bases and J 3 bases, leaving 14 bases between the germline ends. Germline V lookup: CDR1 MGHRA, CDR2 YSYEKL. The CDR3 consists of 17 residues. The CDR3, as DNA: TGCGCCAGCAGCCAAGATCTGAGGGGGGGCTACACCGGGGAGCTGTTTTTT. Protein: CASSQDLRGGYTGELFF.

This clonotype was detected many times. This chain connects TRBV5-6 to TRBJ2-2; D not resolved. CDR3 length: 15 residues. The germline gives CDR1 SGHDT, CDR2 YYEEEE. V lost 0 bases, J lost 6 bases, and 12 bases lay in between. The CDR3 is CASSLAILGPGELFF. The CDR3, as DNA: TGTGCCAGCAGCTTGGCCATTCTGGGTCCCGGGGAGCTGTTTTTT.

The V call is TRBV4-3, the J call TRBJ2-1; D gene ambiguous. CDR1 LGHNA and CDR2 YSLEER come from the germline V gene. The CDR3 totals 17 residues. V was cut by 3 bases and J by 3 bases, with 18 bases left in between. The CDR3 sequence is CASSHALGFPIYNEQFF. CDR3 nucleotides: TGCGCCAGCAGCCATGCTTTGGGATTTCCCATCTACAATGAGCAGTTCTTC.

The table lists this clonotype with a few counts. The junction differs from germline at one of its ends, possibly a read error. CDR3 region: CASSLDSAIAVF. CDR3 coding DNA: TGTGCCAGCAGCTTGGACAGCGCGATTGCAGTATTC. This sequence joins TRBV7-9 and TRBJ2-4; D perhaps matches TRBD1 (6 bases). Germline CDR1 SEHNR, CDR2 FQNEAQ (reference sequence). This CDR3 is built from 12 residues. Variable domain in full (rest from reference TRBV7-9 and TRBJ2-4): DTGVSQNPRHKITKRGQNVTFRCDPISEHNRLYWYRQTLGQGPEFLTYFQNEAQLEKSRLLSDRFSAERPKGSFSTLEIQRTEQGDSAMYLCASSLDSAIAVFGAGTRLSVL.

This clonotype was observed a few times. The V and J genes are TRBV20-1 and TRBJ1-4, with D perhaps matching TRBD1 (5 bases). The CDR3 has 15 amino acids. Between the trimmed V and J ends, which lost 0 bases and 1 base, there was a span of 9 bases. CDR1 and CDR2 from the germline V gene are DFQATT and SNEGSKA (reference sequence). The chain's CDR3 is CSARDGGGTNEKLFF. CDR3 DNA: TGCAGTGCTAGAGATGGGGGGGGAACTAATGAAAAACTGTTTTTT.

This chain links TRBV7-2 with TRBJ2-7, with D unresolved. In germline, CDR1 is SGHTA, CDR2 FQGNSA. CDR3 size: 12 residues. Trimming removed 2 bases at V and 0 bases at J, with 2 bases between. For the CDR3, the DNA is TGTGCCAGCAGCTTAAGCTCCTACGAGCAGTACTTC. This codes for CASSLSSYEQYF.

The table lists this clonotype with a few counts. The chain is built from TRBV10-1 and TRBJ2-2; D gene uncertain. The CDR3 loop spans 13 amino acids. Trimming left V 4 bases short and J 6 bases short, with 9 bases between. Germline lookup yields CDR1 WNHNN and CDR2 SYGVQD (reference sequence). CDR3 residues: CASSGRFAGELFF. Here the CDR3 DNA reads TGCGCCAGCAGTGGTAGATTCGCCGGGGAGCTGTTTTTT.